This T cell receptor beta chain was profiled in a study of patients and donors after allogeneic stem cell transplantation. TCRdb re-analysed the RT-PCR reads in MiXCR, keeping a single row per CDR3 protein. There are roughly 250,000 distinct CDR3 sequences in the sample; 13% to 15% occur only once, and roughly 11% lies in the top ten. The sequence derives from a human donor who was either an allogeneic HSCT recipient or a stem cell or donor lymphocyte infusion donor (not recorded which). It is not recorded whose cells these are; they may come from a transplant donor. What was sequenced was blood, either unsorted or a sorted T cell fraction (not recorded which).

CDR3 sequence: CASSGRRASTNEKLFF. The CDR3 DNA reads as TGTGCCAGCAGTGGTCGTAGGGCTTCAACTAATGAAAAACTGTTTTTT. The chain employs TRBV6-1 and TRBJ1-4; D uncertain. CDR3 length equals 16 residues. Germline CDR1 is MNHNS and CDR2 is SASEGT. V shed 4 bases and J shed 0 bases, with 12 bases lying between them.